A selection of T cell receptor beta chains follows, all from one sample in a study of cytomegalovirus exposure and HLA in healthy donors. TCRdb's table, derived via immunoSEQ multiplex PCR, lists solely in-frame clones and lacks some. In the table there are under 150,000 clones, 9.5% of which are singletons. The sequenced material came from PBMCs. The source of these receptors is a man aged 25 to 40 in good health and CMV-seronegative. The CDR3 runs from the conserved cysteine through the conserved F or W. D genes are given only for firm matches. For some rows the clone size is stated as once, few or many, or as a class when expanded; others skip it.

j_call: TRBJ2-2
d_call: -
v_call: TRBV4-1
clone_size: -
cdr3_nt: TGCGCCAGCAGCCAAGATTCTTACGGGAGCACCGGGGAGCTGTTTTTT
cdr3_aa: CASSQDSYGSTGELFF

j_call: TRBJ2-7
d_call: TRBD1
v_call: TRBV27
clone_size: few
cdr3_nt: TGTGCCAGCAGTTTAGGCAGGGGGCGCGAGCAGTACTTC
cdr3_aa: CASSLGRGREQYF

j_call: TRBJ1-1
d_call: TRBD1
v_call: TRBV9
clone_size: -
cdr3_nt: TGTGCCAGCAGCGGACAGGGAAGGAGCGCTGAAGCTTTCTTT
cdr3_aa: CASSGQGRSAEAFF

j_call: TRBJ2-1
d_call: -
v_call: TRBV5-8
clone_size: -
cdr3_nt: TGTGCCAGCAGCTTGGACGGGGTATCGAATGAGCAGTTCTTC
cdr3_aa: CASSLDGVSNEQFF

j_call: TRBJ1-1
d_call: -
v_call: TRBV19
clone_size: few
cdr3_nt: TGTGCCAGTAGTACGGGAGTCGAGAACACTGAAGCTTTCTTT
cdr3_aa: CASSTGVENTEAFF

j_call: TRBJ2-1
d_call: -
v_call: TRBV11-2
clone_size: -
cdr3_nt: TGTGCCAGCAGCCCCCGGAACAGCTCCTACAATGAGCAGTTCTTC
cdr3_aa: CASSPRNSSYNEQFF

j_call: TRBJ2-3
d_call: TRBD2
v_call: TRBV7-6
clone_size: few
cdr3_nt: TGTGCCAGCAGCCGTGGACTAGCGGGAGAGGGGACAGATACGCAGTATTTT
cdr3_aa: CASSRGLAGEGTDTQYF

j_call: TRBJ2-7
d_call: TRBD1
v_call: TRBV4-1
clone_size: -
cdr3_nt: TGCGCCAGCAGCCAGGGGACAGGGGGCAATTTCTACGAGCAGTACTTC
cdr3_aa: CASSQGTGGNFYEQYF

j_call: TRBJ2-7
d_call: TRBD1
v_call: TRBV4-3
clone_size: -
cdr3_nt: TGCGCCAGCAGCCAAGATCGGGACAGCAACTACGAGCAGTACTTC
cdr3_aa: CASSQDRDSNYEQYF

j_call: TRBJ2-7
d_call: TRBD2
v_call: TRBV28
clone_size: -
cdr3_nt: TGTGCCAGCAGCTCGGGACTAGCGGAGGGGAGCTCCTACGAGCAGTACTTC
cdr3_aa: CASSSGLAEGSSYEQYF

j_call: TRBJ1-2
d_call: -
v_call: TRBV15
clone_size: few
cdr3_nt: TGTGCCACCAGCCGTTCGGCTGGGGGGGGCGGCTATGGCTACACCTTC
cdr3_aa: CATSRSAGGGGYGYTF

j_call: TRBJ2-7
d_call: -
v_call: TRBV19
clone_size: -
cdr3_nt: TGTGCCAGTAGTATTTGGGGCCGCTCCTACGAGCAGTACTTC
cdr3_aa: CASSIWGRSYEQYF

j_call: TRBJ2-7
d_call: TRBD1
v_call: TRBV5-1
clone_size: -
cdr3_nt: TGCGCCAGCAGCCCGGGACAGGGCCATCTGTGGGGCGAGCAGTACTTC
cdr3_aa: CASSPGQGHLWGEQYF

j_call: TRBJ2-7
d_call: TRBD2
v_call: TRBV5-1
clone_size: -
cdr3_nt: TGCGCCAGCAGCTTAGCGGGATCCTTCGTCGAGCAGTACTTC
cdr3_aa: CASSLAGSFVEQYF

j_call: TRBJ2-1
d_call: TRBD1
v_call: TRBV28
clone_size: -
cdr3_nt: TGTGCCAGCAGACGACAGGGCACTCACAATGAGCAGTTCTTC
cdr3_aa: CASRRQGTHNEQFF

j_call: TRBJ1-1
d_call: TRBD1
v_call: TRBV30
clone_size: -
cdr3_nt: TGTGCCTGGAGTGGGGACAGGGGGAACACTGAAGCTTTCTTT
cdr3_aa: CAWSGDRGNTEAFF

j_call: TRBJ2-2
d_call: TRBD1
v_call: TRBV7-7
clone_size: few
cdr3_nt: TGTGCTAGCAGCCGGGACAGGAACACCGGGGAGCTGTTTTTT
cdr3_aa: CASSRDRNTGELFF

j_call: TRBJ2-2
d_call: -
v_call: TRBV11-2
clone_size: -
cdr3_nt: TGTGCCAGCAGCCTCCAGGCGGGGTCGAACACCGGGGAGCTGTTTTTT
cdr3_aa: CASSLQAGSNTGELFF

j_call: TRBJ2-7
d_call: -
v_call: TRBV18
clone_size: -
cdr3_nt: TGTGCCAGCTCACCACCGGCGGGGTTGAGCTACGAGCAGTACTTC
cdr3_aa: CASSPPAGLSYEQYF

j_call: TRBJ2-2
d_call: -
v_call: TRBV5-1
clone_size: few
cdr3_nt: TGCGCCAGCAGCTTGGGCAATAGCGCCTCCTTCACCGGGGAGCTGTTTTTT
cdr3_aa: CASSLGNSASFTGELFF

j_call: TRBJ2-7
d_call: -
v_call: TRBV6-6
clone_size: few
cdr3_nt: TGTGCCAGCAGCCAGCAGGGGACCTACGAGCAGTACTTC
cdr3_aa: CASSQQGTYEQYF

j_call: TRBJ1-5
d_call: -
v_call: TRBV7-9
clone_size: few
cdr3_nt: TGTGCCAGCAGCTCGGAGGGGAGCGGCAATCAGCCCCAGCATTTT
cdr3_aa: CASSSEGSGNQPQHF

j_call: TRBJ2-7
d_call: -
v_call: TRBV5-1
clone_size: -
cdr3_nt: TGCGCCAGCAGCTTGGAAGGGGGGGCCCCCTACGAGCAGTACTTC
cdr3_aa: CASSLEGGAPYEQYF

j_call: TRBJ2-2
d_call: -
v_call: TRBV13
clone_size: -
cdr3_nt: TGTGCCAGCAGCCTTCCGGGGACCGGGGAGCTGTTTTTT
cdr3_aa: CASSLPGTGELFF

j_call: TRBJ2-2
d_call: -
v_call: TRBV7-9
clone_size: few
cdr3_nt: TGTGCCAGCAGCTTAGTTCAGAACACCGGGGAGCTGTTTTTT
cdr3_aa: CASSLVQNTGELFF

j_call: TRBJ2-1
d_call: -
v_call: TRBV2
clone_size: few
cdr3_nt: TGTGCCAGCAGTGCCTCGTACAATGAGCAGTTCTTC
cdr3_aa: CASSASYNEQFF

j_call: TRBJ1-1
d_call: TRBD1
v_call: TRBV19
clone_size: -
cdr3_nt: TGTGCCAGTAGTATGAGGGGGCAGGCTGAAGCTTTCTTT
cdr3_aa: CASSMRGQAEAFF

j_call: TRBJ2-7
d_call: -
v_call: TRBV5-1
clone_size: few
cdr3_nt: TGCGCCAGCAGCTTGATAGCGTCGAGCTCCTACGAGCAGTACTTC
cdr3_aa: CASSLIASSSYEQYF

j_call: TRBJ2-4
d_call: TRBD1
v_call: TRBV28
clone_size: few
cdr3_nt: TGTGCCAGCAACACAGGGGGCTTCGCCAAAAACATTCAGTACTTC
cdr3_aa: CASNTGGFAKNIQYF

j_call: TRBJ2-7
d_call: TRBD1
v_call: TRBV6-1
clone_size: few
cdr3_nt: TGTGCCAGCAGTGAGTTGACAGGGGACACATACGAGCAGTACTTC
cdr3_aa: CASSELTGDTYEQYF

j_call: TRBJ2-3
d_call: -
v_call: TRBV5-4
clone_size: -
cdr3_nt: TGTGCCAGCAGCTTGTACAGTTCAGATACGCAGTATTTT
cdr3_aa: CASSLYSSDTQYF

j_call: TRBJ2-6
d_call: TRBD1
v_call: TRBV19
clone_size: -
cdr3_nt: TGTGCCAGTAGTCCCCGACAGGGGGCGCCTGGGGCCAACGTCCTGACTTTC
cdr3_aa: CASSPRQGAPGANVLTF

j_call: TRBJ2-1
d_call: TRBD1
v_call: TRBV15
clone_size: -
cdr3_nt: TGTGCCACCAGCAGAGGCCCGGGACAGGGCGGCAATGAGCAGTTCTTC
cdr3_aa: CATSRGPGQGGNEQFF

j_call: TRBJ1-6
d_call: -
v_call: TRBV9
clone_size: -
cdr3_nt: TGTGCCAGCAGCGTCGGTGGCAGGGGAAGGTCACCCCTCCACTTT
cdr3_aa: CASSVGGRGRSPLHF

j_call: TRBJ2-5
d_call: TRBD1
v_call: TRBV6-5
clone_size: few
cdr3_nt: TGTGCCAGCACCTCTACAGGGGGCGGAGAGACCCAGTACTTC
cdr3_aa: CASTSTGGGETQYF

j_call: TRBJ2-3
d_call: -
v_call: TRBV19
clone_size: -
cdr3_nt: TGTGCCAGTGCCCAGGGCAAGACTAGCACAGATACGCAGTATTTT
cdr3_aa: CASAQGKTSTDTQYF

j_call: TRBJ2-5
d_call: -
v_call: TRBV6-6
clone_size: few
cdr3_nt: TGTGCCAGCAGTTATAGCCTACAAGAGACCCAGTACTTC
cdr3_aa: CASSYSLQETQYF

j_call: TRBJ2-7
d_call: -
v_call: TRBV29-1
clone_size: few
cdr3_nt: TGCAGCGTTGAAGATTTGTACAGACCAAACGAGCAGTACTTC
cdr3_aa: CSVEDLYRPNEQYF

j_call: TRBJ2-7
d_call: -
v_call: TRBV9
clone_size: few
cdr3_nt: TGTGCCAGCAGCCCCAGGGGTGAACCCCGCTACGAGCAGTACTTC
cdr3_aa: CASSPRGEPRYEQYF

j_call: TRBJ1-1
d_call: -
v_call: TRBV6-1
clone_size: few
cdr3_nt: TGTGCCAGCAGGGGGCAAGTGAACACTGAAGCTTTCTTT
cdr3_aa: CASRGQVNTEAFF

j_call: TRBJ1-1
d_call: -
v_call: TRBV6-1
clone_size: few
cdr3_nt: TGTGCCAGCCCTCGCGGGGGGACTGAAGCTTTCTTT
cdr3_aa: CASPRGGTEAFF

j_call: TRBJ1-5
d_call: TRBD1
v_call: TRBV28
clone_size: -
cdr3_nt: TGTGCCAGCAGTTCAGCAGGGGGCGGTAATCAGCCCCAGCATTTT
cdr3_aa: CASSSAGGGNQPQHF

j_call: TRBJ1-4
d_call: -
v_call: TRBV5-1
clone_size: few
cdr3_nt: TGCGCCAGCAGCAACGGGGTGACTAATGAAAAACTGTTTTTT
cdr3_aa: CASSNGVTNEKLFF

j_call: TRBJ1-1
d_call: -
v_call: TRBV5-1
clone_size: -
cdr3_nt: TGCGCCAGCAGCTTAAGCCAGGGGACCCCTGAAGCTTTCTTT
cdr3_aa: CASSLSQGTPEAFF

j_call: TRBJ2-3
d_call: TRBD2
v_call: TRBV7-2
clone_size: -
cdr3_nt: TGTGCCAGCAGCTCCTTAATAAAACTAGCGGTTAGCACAGATACGCAGTATTTT
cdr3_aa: CASSSLIKLAVSTDTQYF

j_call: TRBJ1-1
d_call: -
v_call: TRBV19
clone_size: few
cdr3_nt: TGTGCCACCGGTTGGGGCTTGAACACTGAAGCTTTCTTT
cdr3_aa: CATGWGLNTEAFF

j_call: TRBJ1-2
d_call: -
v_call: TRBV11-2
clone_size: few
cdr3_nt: TGTGCCAGCAGCTCTCGGGGTTCCGGCTACACCTTC
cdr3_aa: CASSSRGSGYTF

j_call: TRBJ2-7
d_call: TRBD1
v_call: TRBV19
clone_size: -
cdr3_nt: TGTGCCAGTAGTATAGGGACAGGGGGAAGAGAGCAGTACTTC
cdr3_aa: CASSIGTGGREQYF

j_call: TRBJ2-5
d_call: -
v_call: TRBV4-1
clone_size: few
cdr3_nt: TGCGCCAGCAGCCGAGGAGAGGCCGGGGAGACCCAGTACTTC
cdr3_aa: CASSRGEAGETQYF

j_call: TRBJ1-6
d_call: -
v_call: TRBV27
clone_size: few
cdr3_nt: TGTGCCAGCAGCCCAGCCGGGGAGAATTCACCCCTCCACTTT
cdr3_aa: CASSPAGENSPLHF

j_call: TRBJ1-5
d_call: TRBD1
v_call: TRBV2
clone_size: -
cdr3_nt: TGTGCCAGCAGTGTCCAGGGGGCAAGCAATCAGCCCCAGCATTTT
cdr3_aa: CASSVQGASNQPQHF

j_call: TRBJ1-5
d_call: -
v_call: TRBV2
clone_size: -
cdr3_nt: TGTGCCAGCAGTTGGGGCGGTCAGCCCCAGCATTTT
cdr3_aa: CASSWGGQPQHF

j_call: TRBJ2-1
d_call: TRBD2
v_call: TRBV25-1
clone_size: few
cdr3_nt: TGTGCCAGCAGTGAATATGCTAGCGGGGGGGATGGTGAGCAGTTCTTC
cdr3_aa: CASSEYASGGDGEQFF